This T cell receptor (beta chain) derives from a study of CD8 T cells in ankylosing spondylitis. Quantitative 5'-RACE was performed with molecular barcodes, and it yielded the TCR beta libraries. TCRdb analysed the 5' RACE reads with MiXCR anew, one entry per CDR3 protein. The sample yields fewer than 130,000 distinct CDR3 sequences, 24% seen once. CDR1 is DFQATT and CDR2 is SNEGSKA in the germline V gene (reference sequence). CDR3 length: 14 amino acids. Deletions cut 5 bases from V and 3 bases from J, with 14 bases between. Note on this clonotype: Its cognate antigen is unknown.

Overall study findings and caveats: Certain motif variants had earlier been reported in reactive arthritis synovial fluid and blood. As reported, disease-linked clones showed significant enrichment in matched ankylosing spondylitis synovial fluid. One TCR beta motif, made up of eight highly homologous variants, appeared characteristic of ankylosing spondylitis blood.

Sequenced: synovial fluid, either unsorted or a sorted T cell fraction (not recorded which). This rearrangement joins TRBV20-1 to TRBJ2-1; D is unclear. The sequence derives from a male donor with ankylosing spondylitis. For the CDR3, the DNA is TGCAGTGCTCCTATCATGACTGGCTACAATGAGCAGTTCTTC. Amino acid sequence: CSAPIMTGYNEQFF.